The clone carrying this T cell receptor beta chain was observed a single time. What it binds is not known. A read error may explain this, as a much larger clone is one base away. The CDR3 is 13 residues long. This record belongs to a study of T cells in Graves' hyperthyroidism and ophthalmopathy. In the study overall: The blood sample was taken at first diagnosis, before treatment began.

Amplification of TCR beta CDR3 regions used RNA as the template. An initial round of RT-PCR targeting the TCR CDR3 relied on the HTBI primer set. TCRdb reanalysed the multiplex PCR reads using MiXCR and keeps one entry per CDR3 protein. Among over 700,000 distinct CDR3 sequences listed, 35% were seen once. Study outcomes and limitations: Ophthalmopathy was told apart from stable hyperthyroidism by a 13 V-J model. The majority of expanded thyroid clonotypes above 0.001 also appeared in blood.

Stability of Graves' hyperthyroidism was defined as absent ophthalmopathy progression within 18 months. This TCR was sampled from a woman in her thirties or forties with Graves' hyperthyroidism. J is TRBJ1-4 and V is TRBV12-3 or TRBV12-4; D ambiguous. The sequencing sample was made of blood. CDR3 nucleotides: TGTGCCAGCACCCAATTGGGGTTGGAAAAACTGGTTTTT. It translates to CASTQLGLEKLVF.